The subject of this entry is one T cell receptor (beta chain). Sequenced by immunoSEQ multiplex PCR; TCRdb stores in-frame clones only, minus some. Counted here are around 170,000 clones, approximately 92% occurring once; the ten biggest clones make up more than 1.3%. These data originate in a study of control samples from healthy donors and cancer patients. V was pared by 5 bases and J by 2 bases, with 9 bases of the junction left unmatched. Germline lookup yields CDR1 MDHEN and CDR2 SYDVKM. The CDR3 length is 15 residues. The V and J genes are TRBV28 and TRBJ2-7, with 7 bases lining up with TRBD1. Sample: blood. The receptor was isolated from a man younger than 45 in good health. The chain's CDR3 is CASSLTDRAPYEQYF. CDR3 DNA: TGTGCCAGCAGTCTTACAGACAGGGCCCCCTACGAGCAGTACTTC.